This TCR beta chain was observed in a study of blood T cells in healthy people across ages. This CDR3 region has 15 residues. Germline V gives CDR1 LGHNA, CDR2 YNFKEQ. V shed 1 base, J shed 1 base, and the junction held 0 bases outside the gene matches. This clonotype has more than one count but fewer than ten. What it binds is unknown. Using a J-beta primer mix together with a sample-barcoded 5' primer, a second PCR was run for roughly 7 to 12 cycles. Each cDNA was tagged by a template-switch adaptor containing 12 random nucleotides. From the 5' RACE reads, TCRdb called clonotypes with MiXCR, one entry per CDR3 protein. The table includes approximately 880,000 distinct CDR3 sequences, around 48% detected once. The study's findings and limits: Among T cells, TCR beta diversity per million cells dropped roughly linearly as age rose. Researchers judged that diversity estimates from one million T cells fell short of true values. Compared with aged donors, long-lived donors showed fewer expanded clones, suggesting selection.

V gene TRBV4-2 combines with J gene TRBJ2-3; 9 bases are shared with TRBD2. The origin of this receptor is a man between 25 and 39 years old in good health. Specimen: blood. The CDR3, as DNA: TGTGCCAGCAGCCAAGCTAGCGGGGGCACAGATACGCAGTATTTT. It codes for CASSQASGGTDTQYF.